The clone carrying this T cell receptor beta chain has only a few counts. Antigen: not known. This sample is drawn from a study of T cell responses to AZD1222 COVID-19 vaccine. General observations from the study: Donors, mostly white British, included more females; clonal diversity was possibly underestimated. There were repertoire samples only from the period after the peak T cell response. Mapped onto spike, vaccine-associated CD4 TCRs spanned it and were dominant at 160-218 and 743-854.

The protocol was immunoSEQ multiplex PCR, while the TCRdb copy is restricted to in-frame clones and leaves out a portion. The sample has about 70,000 clones; approximately 88% are singletons. In germline, CDR1 is SGHDT, CDR2 YYEEEE. V dropped 6 bases and J dropped 1; count of bases not matched to a gene: 10. The CDR3 consists of 16 residues. The V call is TRBV5-6, the J call TRBJ2-1; 7 nucleotides align to TRBD2. Sequencing used peripheral blood, obtained on day 0 of MenACWY control vaccination. This receptor was obtained from an adult in good health. The CDR3 sequence is CASNGEGGGSYNEQFF. The CDR3 DNA is TGTGCCAGCAATGGGGAAGGCGGGGGATCCTACAATGAGCAGTTCTTC.